The rows below give T cell receptor beta chains drawn from one sample of a study of T cell clusters in autoimmune cytopenias. TCRdb re-called the multiplex PCR reads and shows each CDR3 protein once, DNA omitted. This sample lists 5,600 or so distinct CDR3 sequences; its ten largest clones have around 8%. In addition, the sample was reused for a study of T cell repertoires in aging, cancer and after chemotherapy.

Sequencing input: peripheral blood. The receptor set was obtained from a human donor in good health. Both conserved end residues are part of each CDR3. The size field is filled for only some rows; it gives once, few, many or a size class.

>TRBJ2-5|TRBV20-1|.
CSAVTGTGGQETQYF
>TRBJ2-5|TRBV20-1|.
CSARDALAVQETQYF
>TRBJ2-3|TRBV20-1|.
CSAPRGGSTDTQYF
>TRBJ1-1|TRBV19|medium-sized
CASSPSKGSEAFF
>TRBJ1-5|TRBV10-3|.
CAISDRDRGNQPQHF
>TRBJ1-1|TRBV6-5|medium-sized
CASSRLLGEAFF
>TRBJ1-2|TRBV19|medium-sized
CASTYPPGLQSGYGYTF
>TRBJ1-3|TRBV19|medium-sized
CASSTKAGNSGNTIYF
>TRBJ2-7|TRBV29-1|medium-sized
CSVVGSEALSYEQYF
>TRBJ1-4|TRBV19|medium-sized
CASSTSGTVNEKLFF
>TRBJ2-7|TRBV6-2/TRBV6-3|.
CASSRTSGTSYEQYF
>TRBJ1-2|TRBV19|medium-sized
CASSILQDSYYGYTF
>TRBJ2-5|TRBV4-3|.
CASSQDRAETQYF
>TRBJ2-1|TRBV24-1|.
CATSPGKVIDEQFF
>TRBJ2-7|TRBV20-1|.
CSASPSYEQYF
>TRBJ2-2|TRBV12-3/TRBV12-4|medium-sized
CASSLGGGLAGNTGELFF
>TRBJ1-2|TRBV30|.
CACPGQPKYGYTF
>TRBJ1-3|TRBV6-6|.
CASRFSGSGNTIYF
>TRBJ1-6|TRBV5-6|medium-sized
CASSLAGGRGSPLHF
>TRBJ2-1|TRBV6-4|.
CASSVGGRGGSEQFF
>TRBJ2-7|TRBV19|medium-sized
CASRRGGTDSYEQYF
>TRBJ2-1|TRBV30|medium-sized
CAWSTGSGAYNEQFF
>TRBJ2-3|TRBV11-1|.
CASSLGGGTATDTQYF
>TRBJ2-1|TRBV20-1|.
CSARGGGRAKLSYNEQFF
>TRBJ1-2|TRBV5-6|.
CASAVPNQGGTYGYTF
>TRBJ1-1|TRBV13|.
CASSPGADTEAFF
>TRBJ2-2|TRBV7-6|medium-sized
CASSLGTAGELFF
>TRBJ2-7|TRBV20-1|.
CSARLSGYEQYF
>TRBJ2-2|TRBV19|medium-sized
CASSRGGSTGELFF
>TRBJ2-7|TRBV7-9|.
CATGEAYEQYF
>TRBJ1-1|TRBV6-2/TRBV6-3|.
CASSHRNTEAFF
>TRBJ1-2|TRBV24-1|.
CATSGLGDYGYTF
>TRBJ1-3|TRBV5-4|.
CASSLTGQTGNTIYF
>TRBJ1-1|TRBV4-3|.
CASSPGFGPNTEAFF
>TRBJ2-7|TRBV5-4|medium-sized
CASSQLDRESYEQYF
>TRBJ2-2|TRBV6-4|medium-sized
CASSDSREGGELFF
>TRBJ2-5|TRBV7-3|.
CASSLTPRAGETQYF
>TRBJ2-1|TRBV4-3|.
CASSQSSLGAGTPRCNEQFF
>TRBJ1-5|TRBV20-1|.
CSARDVGGGQLSNQPQHF
>TRBJ2-7|TRBV15|.
CATSRALTSGGSHEQYF
>TRBJ1-1|TRBV20-1|.
CSASLGGGAFF
>TRBJ2-7|TRBV20-1|.
CSARDSGGLGYEQYF
>TRBJ1-4|TRBV19|medium-sized
CASTSQGAATNEKLFF
>TRBJ1-2|TRBV20-1|.
CSAPTAGGAVSPSGYTF
>TRBJ1-2|TRBV6-6|.
CASSYGTGNYGYTF
>TRBJ2-1|TRBV6-4|medium-sized
CASSPGLAGREQFF
>TRBJ1-2|TRBV29-1|medium-sized
CSAQGGLGYTF
>TRBJ2-2|TRBV12-3/TRBV12-4|medium-sized
CASSRSSGRAGTGELFF
>TRBJ1-6|TRBV6-5|medium-sized
CASSSPVGDNSPLHF
>TRBJ2-3|TRBV12-3/TRBV12-4|.
CASSNPTGAPSGTDTQYF
>TRBJ2-7|TRBV18|medium-sized
CASSPRGDDEQYF
>TRBJ2-5|TRBV29-1|.
CSRGGRETQYF
>TRBJ2-2|TRBV4-2|.
CASSQGLLRPGELFF
>TRBJ2-5|TRBV29-1|medium-sized
CSVDRTSVQTQYF